Shown below are 21 T cell receptor beta chains from a single sample sequenced in a study of blood T cell repertoires in COVID-19 (dated by TCRdb to 2020 to 2022). Library preparation employed the immunoSEQ multiplex PCR assay. TCRdb stores this immuneACCESS table with in-frame sequences only. Part of the clones is absent; in the studies checked, under half of the shortfall reflects unresolved V genes, and no reason is known for the rest. This sample is represented by 200,000 to 250,000 clones; roughly 88% of them were singletons. The ten largest clonotypes hold approximately 3.5% of the sample. Input material: PBMCs or T cells enriched from blood (not recorded which). These receptors were taken from a woman aged 25-40 years who had been exposed to COVID-19.

The V call is TRBV19, the J call TRBJ1-2; 10 bases agree with TRBD1. V trimming: 5 bases; J trimming: 5 bases; junction bases outside the gene matches: 8. The CDR3 is made up of 15 amino acids. The germline gives CDR1 LNHDA, CDR2 SQIVND (reference sequence). DNA for the CDR3: TGTGCCAGTAGTGTCCCGGGACAGGGGAAGTATGGCTACACCTTC. The encoded protein is CASSVPGQGKYGYTF.

This clone was detected only once. This chain joins TRBV6-5 and TRBJ1-1, with D unresolved. Germline values: CDR1 MNHEY, CDR2 SVGAGI. Trimming left V 6 bases short and J 8 bases short, with 10 bases between. This CDR3 spans 11 amino acids. Written as DNA, the CDR3 is TGTGCCAGCAGAACTCAGGTGGAAGCTTTCTTT. Amino acid sequence: CASRTQVEAFF.

This rearrangement joins TRBV7-9 to TRBJ2-1, with TRBD2 as a possible D gene (6 bases). The CDR3 is 14 residues long. Germline V lookup: CDR1 SEHNR, CDR2 FQNEAQ (reference sequence). The V end was cut by 4 bases, the J end by 4 bases, with 11 bases between. The CDR3: CASSSEGRYNEQFF. CDR3 nucleotide sequence: TGTGCCAGCAGCTCGGAGGGCCGATACAATGAGCAGTTCTTC.

Notes on this clone: A junction end diverges from the germline sequence, so it may reflect a read error. The chain uses TRBV10-2 and TRBJ1-5; no clear D. The CDR3 totals 13 residues. Germline V lookup: CDR1 WSHSY, CDR2 SAAADI. The CDR3 here is CASSETDNRPQHF. CDR3 nucleotides: TGCGCCAGCAGTGAGACAGACAATCGGCCCCAGCATTTT.

The gene calls are TRBV18 and TRBJ1-1; the D gene is possibly TRBD1 (6 bases). V dropped 6 bases and J dropped 6 bases, with 17 bases sitting between them. The CDR3 runs 14 residues. The germline gives CDR1 KGHSH, CDR2 LQKENI. This chain's CDR3 is CASSPAERQAEAFF. The CDR3 DNA sequence: TGTGCCAGCTCTCCGGCCGAAAGACAGGCTGAAGCTTTCTTT. Based on the CDR3 plus reference TRBV18 and TRBJ1-1, the full variable domain is NAGVMQNPRHLVRRRGQEARLRCSPMKGHSHVYWYRQLPEEGLKFMVYLQKENIIDESGMPKERFSAEFPKEGPSILRIQQVVRGDSAAYFCASSPAERQAEAFFGQGTRLTVV.

The CDR3 is CASSRGSGQENTGELFF. CDR3 coding DNA: TGTGCCAGCAGCCGGGGATCGGGACAGGAGAACACCGGGGAGCTGTTTTTT. The gene calls are TRBV4-2 and TRBJ2-2; 8 bases are a match to TRBD1. Germline CDR1 reads LGHNA; CDR2 reads YNFKEQ. The CDR3 covers 17 residues. The trim removed 4 bases at V and 1 base at J, leaving 8 bases unmatched.

J is TRBJ2-2 and V is TRBV2; 12 bases align to TRBD2. This CDR3 has 16 amino acids. V was clipped by 6 bases and J by 4 bases; unmatched bases: 6. Germline values: CDR1 SNHLY, CDR2 FYNNEI. The CDR3 sequence: CASSETSGSGTGELFF. CDR3 coding DNA: TGTGCCAGCAGCGAGACTAGCGGGAGTGGCACCGGGGAGCTGTTTTTT.

This rearrangement joins TRBV28 to TRBJ2-7; TRBD1 is a possible D gene (6 bases). Trimming pared 2 bases from V and 4 bases from J, leaving 6 bases between. The CDR3 runs to 12 residues. CDR1 and CDR2 from the germline V gene are MDHEN and SYDVKM. The CDR3 nucleotides are TGTGCCAGCAGTTTACAGGGGTACGAGCAGTACTTC. This gives the protein CASSLQGYEQYF.

CDR3 amino acids: CAISESQGVGGPQHF. The CDR3 DNA sequence: TGTGCCATCAGTGAGTCGCAGGGGGTAGGGGGACCCCAGCATTTT. V gene TRBV10-3 combines with J gene TRBJ1-5; 7 nucleotides align to TRBD1. The trim removed 0 bases at V and 10 bases at J, leaving 9 bases unmatched. The germline V gene has CDR1 ENHRY and CDR2 SYGVKD. The CDR3 totals 15 residues.

The CDR3 loop reads CAWSKGLAREQYF. DNA of the CDR3: TGTGCCTGGAGTAAAGGACTAGCGCGGGAGCAGTACTTC. V gene TRBV30 combines with J gene TRBJ2-7; 9 nucleotides agree with TRBD2. The germline gives CDR1 GTSNPN, CDR2 SVGIG (reference sequence). V lost 2 bases and J lost 7; bases outside the gene matches: 6. This CDR3 has 13 amino acids.

The chain is built from TRBV5-1 and TRBJ1-2; D unresolved. The CDR3 contains 12 residues. CDR1 and CDR2 from the germline V gene are SGHRS and YFSETQ. Trimming cost V 1 base and J 5 bases, with 6 bases left between them. CDR3 sequence: CASSLRTYGYTF. CDR3 bases: TGCGCCAGCAGCTTGCGGACTTATGGCTACACCTTC.

The J gene is TRBJ2-1, the V gene TRBV6-5; no firm D call. The CDR3 spans 13 residues. V gave up 10 bases and J gave up 8 bases, with 18 bases separating them. CDR1 and CDR2 from the germline V gene are MNHEY and SVGAGI. The CDR3 DNA is TGTGCCACGCTGCCGTCCGAGTGGTATGAGCAGTTCTTC. It codes for CATLPSEWYEQFF.

This chain links TRBV7-8 with TRBJ2-5, with D possibly being TRBD2 (5 bases). V lost 7 bases and J lost 5, with 17 bases in between. The CDR3 has 14 amino acids. The germline gives CDR1 SGHVS, CDR2 FQNEAQ. Written as DNA, the CDR3 is TGTGCCAGCACCTCGGGGAGCGCCCGGGAGACCCAGTACTTC. Protein sequence: CASTSGSARETQYF.

This clone has only one observation. This chain links TRBV7-2 with TRBJ2-7, with no clear D. Per germline, CDR1 SGHTA and CDR2 FQGNSA. V was cut by 1 base and J by 5 bases, with 6 bases left in between. The CDR3 has 12 amino acids. CDR3 sequence reads: CASSLGTNEQYF. The CDR3 bases are TGTGCCAGCAGCTTAGGAACAAACGAGCAGTACTTC.

The chain employs TRBV5-4 and TRBJ2-4; no firm D call. V was shortened by 0 bases and J by 0 bases, with 10 bases between the two germline ends. The germline V gene has CDR1 SGHNT and CDR2 YYREEE (reference sequence). The CDR3 length is 16 residues. CDR3 amino acids: CASSLASTGAKNIQYF. In DNA form, the CDR3 reads TGTGCCAGCAGCTTGGCGTCAACGGGAGCCAAAAACATTCAGTACTTC.

This rearrangement joins TRBV7-3 to TRBJ2-3, with 8 bases lining up with TRBD2. Per germline, CDR1 SGHTA and CDR2 FQGTGA. Germline trimming cut 7 bases from V and 2 bases from J; bases unmatched to any gene: 5. The length of the CDR3 is 14 residues. CDR3: CASKKREYTDTQYF. The CDR3 DNA sequence: TGTGCCAGCAAAAAGCGGGAGTACACAGATACGCAGTATTTT. The full variable domain, completed using reference TRBV7-3 and TRBJ2-3, is GAGVSQTPSNKVTEKGKYVELRCDPISGHTALYWYRQSLGQGPEFLIYFQGTGAADDSGLPNDRFFAVRPEGSVSTLKIQRTERGDSAVYLCASKKREYTDTQYFGPGTRLTVL.

CDR3: CASGLRNTEAFF. CDR3 bases: TGTGCCAGTGGGCTACGGAACACTGAAGCTTTCTTT. V is TRBV27 and J is TRBJ1-1; D not resolved. Trimming stripped 9 bases from V and 1 base from J, with 9 bases between. Germline-derived CDR1 and CDR2 are MNHEY and SMNVEV (reference sequence). The CDR3 is made up of 12 amino acids.

The J gene is TRBJ1-1, the V gene TRBV6-5; weak D call: TRBD1 (5 bases). Germline CDR1 and CDR2: MNHEY and SVGAGI. The ends were cut back, 6 bases at V and 7 bases at J, with 15 bases in the middle. This CDR3 is built from 13 residues. CDR3 in amino acids: CASRPTGGVEAFF. The CDR3 DNA sequence: TGTGCCAGCAGACCTACAGGAGGGGTTGAAGCTTTCTTT.

The chain recombines TRBV9 with TRBJ2-7; TRBD2 agrees at 13 bases. After removal of 3 bases from V and 5 bases from J, the junction contained 11 bases not matched to a gene. The CDR3 has 17 amino acids. Germline V gene lookup returns CDR1 SGDLS and CDR2 YYNGEE. CDR3 residues: CASSAGGLAGVPHEQYF. CDR3 coding DNA: TGTGCCAGCAGCGCCGGTGGACTAGCGGGAGTCCCCCACGAGCAGTACTTC.

The V and J genes are TRBV19 and TRBJ2-2; a weak D match, TRBD1 (6 bases). This CDR3 has 14 residues. The germline gives CDR1 LNHDA, CDR2 SQIVND (reference sequence). The V and J ends lost 8 bases and 1 base respectively, with 11 bases between them. DNA of the CDR3: TGTGCCAGTCGGGACAACTTGAACACCGGGGAGCTGTTTTTT. It encodes CASRDNLNTGELFF.

This chain links TRBV18 with TRBJ2-7, with D perhaps matching TRBD1 (5 bases). Germline values: CDR1 KGHSH, CDR2 LQKENI. Trimming left V 0 bases short and J 2 bases short, with 11 bases between. This CDR3 is built from 15 residues. CDR3 DNA: TGTGCCAGCTCACCACCCCAGGGCCCGACCTACGAGCAGTACTTC. Encoded protein: CASSPPQGPTYEQYF. The full variable domain, its missing parts supplied by reference TRBV18 and TRBJ2-7, is NAGVMQNPRHLVRRRGQEARLRCSPMKGHSHVYWYRQLPEEGLKFMVYLQKENIIDESGMPKERFSAEFPKEGPSILRIQQVVRGDSAAYFCASSPPQGPTYEQYFGPGTRLTVT.